The clone carrying this T cell receptor (beta chain) was counted between two and nine times. Its antigen remains unidentified. The data originate from a study of Ad26.COV2.S vaccination and SARS-CoV-2 variants. General study findings and limits: Possible underestimation of total T cell responses by the TCR breadth and depth analyses was noted. The study found similar non-spike TCR breadth in vaccine and placebo recipients. Reports say spike-specific CD8+ and CD4+ T cell responses covered substantial breadth after vaccination.

Assay used: immunoSEQ multiplex PCR; TCRdb lists only in-frame clones, some missing. The data show about 87,000 clones, with less than 85% seen just once and roughly 15% held by the top ten. Losses at the gene ends were 5 bases for V and 0 bases for J; bases not matched to a gene: 3. Germline assignment: CDR1 LNHDA and CDR2 SQIVND (reference sequence). The CDR3 is 15 residues long. The sequences come from peripheral blood, collected after recovery from COVID-19. This receptor was identified in a human donor who had recovered from COVID-19. The chain links TRBV19 to TRBJ1-3; 8 nucleotides align to TRBD1. The DNA of the CDR3 is TGTGCCAGTAGTGCGGACAGGGCCTCTGGAAACACCATATATTTT. Residues: CASSADRASGNTIYF.